Listed below are T cell receptor beta chains from one sample, sequenced in a study of blood T cell repertoires in COVID-19. Assay used: immunoSEQ multiplex PCR; TCRdb lists only in-frame clones, some missing. The sample records about 160,000 clones, more than 75% being singletons. The specimen was peripheral blood. The receptors originated from a woman in her 70s with COVID-19, enrolled during active disease. Each CDR3 is given without its conserved first and last residue. D genes are given only for firm matches.

D gene: .
V gene: TRBV3-1/TRBV3-2
CDR3 protein: ASSQFGRDYGYT

D gene: .
V gene: TRBV24-1
CDR3 protein: ATSGRTDHRPQH

D gene: TRBD2
V gene: TRBV7-9
CDR3 protein: ASSLDSGGFETQY

D gene: .
V gene: TRBV5-4
CDR3 protein: ASSSFGTYNEQF

D gene: .
V gene: TRBV2
CDR3 protein: ASSGVGVGNQPQH

D gene: .
V gene: TRBV7-9
CDR3 protein: ASSSQGNTDTQY

D gene: .
V gene: TRBV24-1
CDR3 protein: ATSGEVGNQPQH

D gene: TRBD2
V gene: TRBV10-1
CDR3 protein: APWLAADTQY

D gene: .
V gene: TRBV4-1
CDR3 protein: ASSPLQGTDGYT

D gene: .
V gene: TRBV6-2/TRBV6-3
CDR3 protein: ASSYSRQGENEQY

D gene: TRBD2
V gene: TRBV5-6
CDR3 protein: ASSLGTTPNTGELF

D gene: .
V gene: TRBV3-1/TRBV3-2
CDR3 protein: ASSQGRDTLYGYT